A selection of T cell receptor beta chains follows, all from one sample in a study of OX40 agonist ivuxolimab in advanced cancers. Profiling relied on immunoSEQ multiplex PCR, and the TCRdb table lists in-frame clones only, not all of them. Of approximately 76,000 clones listed, 85% are singletons. Source: CD4+ or CD8+ T cells sorted from blood, taken in a trial of the OX40 agonist ivuxolimab. The receptors come from an adult with an advanced solid tumor such as melanoma, head and neck, liver or kidney cancer. Both conserved end residues are part of each CDR3. D genes are given only for firm matches. Expanded clones are given a class, and other clones once, few, many or no size at all.

v_call	j_call	clone_size	d_call	cdr3_nt	cdr3_aa
TRBV9	TRBJ1-1	-	-	TGTGCCAGCAGCGTAGCCTCGTCCGGTGAAGCTTTCTTT	CASSVASSGEAFF
TRBV29-1	TRBJ2-7	once	TRBD1	TGCAGCGTTGAAGGGGACAGGGCCTACGAGCAGTACTTC	CSVEGDRAYEQYF
TRBV7-2	TRBJ1-2	-	-	TGTGCCAGCAGCCAATCCTTGACGGGGGCCGATGGCTACACCTTC	CASSQSLTGADGYTF
TRBV7-6	TRBJ2-1	-	-	TGTGCCAGCAGCCCGCGAGTCTCGGGGGTCAATGAGCAGTTCTTC	CASSPRVSGVNEQFF
TRBV6-5	TRBJ1-1	-	-	TGTGCCAGCAGTTACTCGGTCGTCTCTGGAACTGAAGCTTTCTTT	CASSYSVVSGTEAFF
TRBV19	TRBJ1-2	-	-	TGTGCCACAGCCAGGGAACAGCTGGGCTACACCTTC	CATAREQLGYTF
TRBV18	TRBJ1-2	few	TRBD1	TGTGCCAGCTCACCCCAGGGGGCGCGTGGCTATGGCTACACCTTC	CASSPQGARGYGYTF
TRBV19	TRBJ1-2	-	-	TGTGCCAGTAGTATCCAGGAAAGGGGCTATGGCTACACCTTC	CASSIQERGYGYTF
TRBV9	TRBJ2-2	-	-	TGTGCCAGCAGCAGGGTAACCGGGGAGCTGTTTTTT	CASSRVTGELFF
TRBV30	TRBJ1-1	few	-	TGTGCCTGGAAACGTAGTTTGCGCACTGAAGCTTTCTTT	CAWKRSLRTEAFF
TRBV7-3	TRBJ2-2	-	TRBD1	TGTGCCAGCAGCTCGGGACAGCGGACCGGGGAGCTGTTTTTT	CASSSGQRTGELFF
TRBV18	TRBJ1-5	-	-	TGTGCCAGCTCACCGGCGGGGTTAAACAATCAGCCCCAGCATTTT	CASSPAGLNNQPQHF
TRBV27	TRBJ1-2	-	-	TGTGCCAGCAGTTTAAGAATCGGGGGGCAGGGCTACACCTTC	CASSLRIGGQGYTF
TRBV30	TRBJ1-1	-	-	TGTGCCTGGAATGGGGGGAAAGGGACTGAAGCTTTCTTT	CAWNGGKGTEAFF
TRBV2	TRBJ1-2	-	-	TGTGCCAGCAGTGTTCTGGGGGGCAGGACCCCTTTC	CASSVLGGRTPF
TRBV9	TRBJ1-5	-	-	TGTGCCAGCAGCCCCCGGGGGCAGGGCAATCAGCCCCAGCATTTT	CASSPRGQGNQPQHF
TRBV6-5	TRBJ2-1	-	-	TGTGCCAGCAGGACAGATTACAATGAGCAGTTCTTC	CASRTDYNEQFF
TRBV19	TRBJ2-2	-	TRBD1	TGTGCCAGTAGTCGGACAGGGTGGGCCGGGGAGCTGTTTTTT	CASSRTGWAGELFF
TRBV5-1	TRBJ2-2	once	TRBD2	TGCGCCAGCAGTACCAGCGGGGGGCCGAACACCGGGGAGCTGTTTTTT	CASSTSGGPNTGELFF
TRBV11-2	TRBJ2-7	-	-	TGTGCCAGCAGCTTAGAGTGGGGTGTAGGGTACGAGCAGTACTTC	CASSLEWGVGYEQYF
TRBV7-2	TRBJ2-1	-	-	TGTGCCAGCAGCTTAGGAATCGGGGACGAGCAGTTCTTC	CASSLGIGDEQFF
TRBV4-3	TRBJ1-4	-	-	TGCGCCAGCAGCCAGGGCAGGCGGGATGAAAAACTGTTTTTT	CASSQGRRDEKLFF
TRBV18	TRBJ2-7	-	-	TGTGCCAGCTCACCCGACACCGACTCCTACGAGCAGTACTTC	CASSPDTDSYEQYF
TRBV6-6	TRBJ1-1	-	-	TGTGCCAGCACCCCCCCTGGAGGGGCTGAAGCTTTCTTT	CASTPPGGAEAFF
TRBV2	TRBJ2-3	-	TRBD2	TGTGCCAGCAGGGTTGGGGCTAGCGGGGCCTCCACAGATACGCAGTATTTT	CASRVGASGASTDTQYF